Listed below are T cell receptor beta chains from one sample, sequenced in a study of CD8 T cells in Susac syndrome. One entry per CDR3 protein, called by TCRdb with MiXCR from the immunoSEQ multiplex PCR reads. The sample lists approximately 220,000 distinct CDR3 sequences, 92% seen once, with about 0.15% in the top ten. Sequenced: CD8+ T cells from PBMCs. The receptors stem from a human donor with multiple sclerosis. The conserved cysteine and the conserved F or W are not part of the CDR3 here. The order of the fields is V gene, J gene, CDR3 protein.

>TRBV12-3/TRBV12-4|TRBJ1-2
ASSLTKGQETNYGYT
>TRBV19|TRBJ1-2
ASTGYLYGYT
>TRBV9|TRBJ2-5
ASSSSKDRGLETQY
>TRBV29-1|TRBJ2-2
SVGQANTGELF
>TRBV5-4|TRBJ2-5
ASSLALEETQY
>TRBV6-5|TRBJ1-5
ASGHQPQH
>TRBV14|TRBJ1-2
ASSQEKQGYGYT
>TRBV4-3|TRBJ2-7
ASSQGTSGTYEQY
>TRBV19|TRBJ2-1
ASSMREDSYNEQF
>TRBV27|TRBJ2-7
ASSLSLADLSYEQY
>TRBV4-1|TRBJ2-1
ASSQEESGGEQF
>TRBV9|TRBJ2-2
ASSGGTSNTGELF
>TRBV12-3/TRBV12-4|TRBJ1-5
ASRTDGKPQH
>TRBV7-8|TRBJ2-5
ASSNRGFSLAETQY
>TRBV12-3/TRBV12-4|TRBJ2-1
ASSSSGLNEQF
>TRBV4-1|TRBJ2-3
ASSHSGTGTDTQY
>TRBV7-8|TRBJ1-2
ASSLAFRDPNYGYT
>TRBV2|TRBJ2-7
ASTGQSGGQY
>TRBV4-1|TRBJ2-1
ASSQMPASGVVF
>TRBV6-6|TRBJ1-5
ASSEFGGSNQPQH
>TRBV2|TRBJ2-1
ASSAVGIRNEQF
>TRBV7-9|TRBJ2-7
ASSPDRGQEYEQY
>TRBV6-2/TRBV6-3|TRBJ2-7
ASSDRDRGDEQY
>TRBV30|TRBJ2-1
AWRSGGHNEQF
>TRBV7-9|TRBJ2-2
ASSFRGELF
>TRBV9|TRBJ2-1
ASSGGTSQF
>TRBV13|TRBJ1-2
ASSLAGGQRYGYT
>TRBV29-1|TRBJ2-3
SVGGTSGGADTQY
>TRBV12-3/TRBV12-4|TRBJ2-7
ASSPAATSYEQY
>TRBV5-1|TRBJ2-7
ASSPGSGVSYEQY
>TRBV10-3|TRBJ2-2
ATRVGTGELF
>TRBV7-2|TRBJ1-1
ASNTPLTVRNTEAF
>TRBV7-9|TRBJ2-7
ASSHPGANKSSYEQY
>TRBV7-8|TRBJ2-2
ASSQPDRSTGELF
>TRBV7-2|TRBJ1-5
ASSFGPYSNQPQH
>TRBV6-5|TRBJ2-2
ASRGTGELF
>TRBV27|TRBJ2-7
ASSFGGSATYEQY
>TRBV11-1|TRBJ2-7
ASSASLTPYEQY
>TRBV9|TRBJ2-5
ASSAGTQETQY
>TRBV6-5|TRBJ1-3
ASSHPRTGVGNTIY
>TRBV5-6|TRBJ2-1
ASSLPPGTGVNEQF
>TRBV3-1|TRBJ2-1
ASSQTTSGSNNEQF
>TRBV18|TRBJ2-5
ASEGQEEETQY